The 20 T cell receptor beta chains presented below share a single source sample, sequenced in a study of CD8 T cells in ankylosing spondylitis. TCRdb reprocessed the 5' RACE reads via MiXCR and lists one record per CDR3 protein. The table has approximately 9,700 distinct CDR3 sequences, 6% seen once. The sequenced sample was blood, either unsorted or a sorted T cell fraction (not recorded which). The receptors originated from a female donor with ankylosing spondylitis or in good health (not recorded which).

This clonotype ranks as medium-sized. The V call is TRBV9, the J call TRBJ1-2, with 11 bases that match TRBD1. V was clipped by 5 bases and J by 6 bases; unmatched bases: 6. The CDR3 is 14 residues long. The germline V gene encodes CDR1 SGDLS and CDR2 YYNGEE. CDR3 region: CASRDRTGGDGYTF. Here the CDR3 DNA reads TGTGCCAGCAGGGACAGGACAGGGGGCGATGGCTACACCTTC.

This clonotype is medium-sized (0.01 to 0.1%). The chain is built from TRBV9 and TRBJ2-1; 15 nucleotides align to TRBD2. V dropped 4 bases and J dropped 10; count of bases not matched to a gene: 3. CDR3 length: 14 residues. Germline lookup yields CDR1 SGDLS and CDR2 YYNGEE. In DNA, the CDR3 is TGTGCCAGCAGCATTGGGACTAGCGGGAGGGAGCAGTTCTTC. This encodes CASSIGTSGREQFF.

Many counts were recorded for this clonotype. The rearrangement links TRBV9 to TRBJ1-1; 8 nucleotides agree with TRBD1. The germline V gene has CDR1 SGDLS and CDR2 YYNGEE. The CDR3 is 15 residues long. J gave up 3 bases and V 2 bases, and 6 bases lay outside the gene matches. CDR3 sequence reads: CASSVAGGTDTEAFF. In DNA form, the CDR3 reads TGTGCCAGCAGCGTGGCAGGGGGCACGGACACTGAAGCTTTCTTT.

This clonotype is categorized as medium-sized. The V call is TRBV9, the J call TRBJ1-5; no clear D gene. Trimming removed 2 bases from V and 2 bases from J, with 8 bases in between. Looked up from germline, CDR1 is SGDLS and CDR2 is YYNGEE. The length of the CDR3 is 14 residues. CDR3 sequence (DNA): TGTGCCAGCAGCGTGGGGAGTGGCAATCAGCCCCAGCATTTT. Encoded protein: CASSVGSGNQPQHF.

By sample fraction, this clonotype is medium-sized. The chain is built from TRBV9 and TRBJ2-1; D is uncertain. The CDR3 runs to 15 residues. Trimming cost V 0 bases and J 6 bases, with 13 bases left between them. The germline V gene has CDR1 SGDLS and CDR2 YYNGEE. CDR3: CASSVEFLAANEQFF. In DNA, the CDR3 is TGTGCCAGCAGCGTAGAATTCTTGGCAGCCAATGAGCAGTTCTTC.

This clonotype was seen repeatedly, ten times or more. V usage is TRBV9 and J usage is TRBJ2-3, with 9 nucleotides matching TRBD2. Germline values: CDR1 SGDLS, CDR2 YYNGEE. CDR3 length: 14 amino acids. V was clipped by 4 bases and J by 0 bases; unmatched bases: 0. DNA of the CDR3: TGTGCCAGCAGCACTAGCGGGAGCACAGATACGCAGTATTTT. This gives the protein CASSTSGSTDTQYF.

This clonotype has at least ten counts. The chain joins TRBV9 to TRBJ1-1; 9 nucleotides line up with TRBD1. The CDR3 contains 14 residues. Germline V gives CDR1 SGDLS, CDR2 YYNGEE. With 7 bases clipped from V and 3 bases from J, the junction kept 7 bases outside the gene matches. CDR3 region: CASGDDRGDTEAFF. CDR3 coding DNA: TGTGCCAGCGGCGACGACAGGGGGGACACTGAAGCTTTCTTT.

This clonotype occurred many times. The chain couples TRBV28 to TRBJ1-2; D unresolved. This CDR3 is 12 amino acids long. V was cut by 9 bases and J by 1 base, with 9 bases left in between. Per germline, CDR1 MDHEN and CDR2 SYDVKM. CDR3 DNA sequence: TGTGCCAGTACTTCGAGTAACTATGGCTACACCTTC. Its translation: CASTSSNYGYTF.

This clonotype has a count of ten or more. The rearrangement joins TRBV9 to TRBJ2-5; 10 nucleotides align to TRBD2. The CDR3 has 16 residues. The junction had 4 bases not matched to a gene; V was cut back by 0 bases and J by 2 bases. Germline CDR1 reads SGDLS; CDR2 reads YYNGEE. The CDR3 coding sequence is TGTGCCAGCAGCGTAGGTACTAGCGGGAAACAAGAGACCCAGTACTTC. Its translation is CASSVGTSGKQETQYF.

This clonotype was recorded at least ten times. The J gene is TRBJ2-7, the V gene TRBV9; D unclear. This CDR3 is 12 amino acids long. Germline V gene sequence: CDR1 SGDLS, CDR2 YYNGEE. The V gene lost 3 bases and the J gene lost 3 bases, with 7 bases spanning the gap. CDR3 bases: TGTGCCAGCAGCGGACTGGGCTACGAGCAGTACTTC. Its translation is CASSGLGYEQYF.

This clonotype has ten or more counts. V and J are TRBV9 and TRBJ1-6; D remains ambiguous. The length of the CDR3 is 14 residues. The V end lost 4 bases, the J end lost 9 bases, and 14 bases lay between the germline ends. CDR1 SGDLS and CDR2 YYNGEE come from the germline V gene. The CDR3 here is CASSPDSGISPLHF. CDR3 DNA sequence: TGTGCCAGCAGCCCTGACTCGGGTATTTCACCCCTCCACTTT. The full variable domain, with the rest looked up from reference TRBV9 and TRBJ1-6, is DSGVTQTPKHLITATGQRVTLRCSPRSGDLSVYWYQQSLDQGLQFLIQYYNGEERAKGNILERFSAQQFPDLHSELNLSSLELGDSALYFCASSPDSGISPLHFGNGTRLTVT.

The gene calls are TRBV9 and TRBJ2-7; D might be TRBD2 (6 bases). CDR3 length equals 14 residues. Germline V CDR1 and CDR2: SGDLS, YYNGEE. Deletions cut 4 bases from V and 0 bases from J, with 11 bases between. The CDR3 region has the DNA TGTGCCAGCAGCCCCGGGGGATTCTCCTACGAGCAGTACTTC. This sequence encodes CASSPGGFSYEQYF. The complete variable domain, with remaining parts taken from reference TRBV9 and TRBJ2-7, reads DSGVTQTPKHLITATGQRVTLRCSPRSGDLSVYWYQQSLDQGLQFLIQYYNGEERAKGNILERFSAQQFPDLHSELNLSSLELGDSALYFCASSPGGFSYEQYFGPGTRLTVT.

Sample share makes this clonotype medium-sized. The chain combines TRBV10-3 with TRBJ2-1; maybe TRBD2 (5 bases). Trimming removed 3 bases at V and 9 bases at J, with 6 bases between. The germline gives CDR1 ENHRY, CDR2 SYGVKD. The CDR3 covers 11 residues. Here the CDR3 DNA reads TGTGCCATCAGTGAAGCGGTTGAGCAGTTCTTC. As protein: CAISEAVEQFF.

The rearrangement joins TRBV9 to TRBJ1-5; TRBD1 aligns across 9 bases. Germline V gives CDR1 SGDLS, CDR2 YYNGEE. CDR3 size: 14 residues. Trimming removed 3 bases from V and 6 bases from J; junction bases left unmatched: 4. The CDR3 region is CASSDRQGGQPQHF. CDR3 sequence (DNA): TGTGCCAGCAGCGATCGACAGGGGGGTCAGCCCCAGCATTTT.

This clonotype has only a few counts. V and J are TRBV9 and TRBJ2-1; D is ambiguous. The CDR3 runs 15 residues. Trimming removed 2 bases at V and 8 bases at J, with 17 bases between. CDR1 and CDR2 (germline): SGDLS, YYNGEE. DNA for the CDR3: TGTGCCAGCAGCGTGACGGACCGCCCGTCGGATGAGCAGTTCTTC. Translating gives CASSVTDRPSDEQFF.

This clonotype was counted ten times or more. The V and J genes are TRBV9 and TRBJ1-2; no definite D call. This CDR3 region has 15 residues. V lost 0 bases, J lost 0 bases, and 9 bases lay in between. Germline CDR1 is SGDLS and CDR2 is YYNGEE. The chain's CDR3 is CASSVGGPTNYGYTF. DNA for the CDR3: TGTGCCAGCAGCGTAGGTGGACCGACTAACTATGGCTACACCTTC.

This clonotype was detected many times. The chain is built from TRBV9 and TRBJ2-7; perhaps TRBD2 as D (7 bases). Germline CDR1 reads SGDLS; CDR2 reads YYNGEE. V lost 6 bases to trimming and J lost 1 base, with 14 bases between them. The CDR3 consists of 14 residues. The CDR3 spells CASTPGRGSYEQYF. The CDR3 DNA reads TGTGCCAGCACCCCTGGGAGGGGGTCCTACGAGCAGTACTTC.

This clonotype came up many times. The V call is TRBV9, the J call TRBJ2-2, with D maybe TRBD1 (5 bases). With 2 bases removed from V and 2 bases from J, the gap between germline ends came to 10 bases. Germline CDR1 SGDLS, CDR2 YYNGEE. The CDR3 contains 15 residues. The CDR3 coding sequence is TGTGCCAGCAGCGTTGGACAACCCAACACCGGGGAGCTGTTTTTT. This gives the protein CASSVGQPNTGELFF.

This clonotype has only a few counts. DNA of the CDR3: TGTGCCAGCAGCGCAACAGGGGGCGTAGGCACCGGGGAGCTGTTTTTT. Protein sequence: CASSATGGVGTGELFF. V is TRBV9 and J is TRBJ2-2; 9 bases map to TRBD1. V shed 3 bases, J shed 4 bases, and the junction held 7 bases outside the gene matches. The V gene's germline CDR1 is SGDLS and CDR2 YYNGEE. The length of the CDR3 is 16 residues.

This clonotype turned up a few times. The rearrangement uses TRBV9 and TRBJ2-1; D unclear. Trimming shortened V by 4 bases and J by 3 bases, and 5 bases separated the two germline ends. Germline-derived CDR1 and CDR2 are SGDLS and YYNGEE. CDR3 length: 12 residues. The DNA for the CDR3 is TGTGCCAGCAGCATAAACTACAATGAGCAGTTCTTC. This codes for CASSINYNEQFF.